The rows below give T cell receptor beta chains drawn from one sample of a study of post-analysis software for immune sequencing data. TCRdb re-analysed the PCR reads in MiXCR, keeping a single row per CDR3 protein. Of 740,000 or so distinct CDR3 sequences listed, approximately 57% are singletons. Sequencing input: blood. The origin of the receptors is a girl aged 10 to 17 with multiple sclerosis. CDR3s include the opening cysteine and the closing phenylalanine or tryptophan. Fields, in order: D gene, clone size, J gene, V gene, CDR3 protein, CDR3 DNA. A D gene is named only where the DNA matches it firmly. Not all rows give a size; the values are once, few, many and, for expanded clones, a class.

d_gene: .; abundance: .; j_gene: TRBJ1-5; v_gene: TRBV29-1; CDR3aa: CSVGGAGLNQPQHF; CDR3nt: TGCAGCGTTGGAGGGGCAGGGCTTAATCAGCCCCAGCATTTT
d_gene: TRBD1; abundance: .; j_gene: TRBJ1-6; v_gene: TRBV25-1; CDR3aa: CASSDSTGVHSPLHF; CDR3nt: TGTGCCAGCAGTGATTCGACAGGGGTACATTCACCCCTCCACTTT
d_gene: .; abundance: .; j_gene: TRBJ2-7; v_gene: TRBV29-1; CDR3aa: CSWAGQPFYEQYF; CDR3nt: TGCAGCTGGGCGGGACAACCGTTCTACGAGCAGTACTTC
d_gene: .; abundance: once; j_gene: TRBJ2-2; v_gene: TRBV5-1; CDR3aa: CASSRPLGAGELFF; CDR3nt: TGCGCCAGCAGCAGACCTCTAGGGGCCGGGGAGCTGTTTTTT
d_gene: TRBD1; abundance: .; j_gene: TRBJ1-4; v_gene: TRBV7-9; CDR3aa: CASSLRMVQGASEKLFF; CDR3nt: TGTGCCAGCAGCTTAAGGATGGTACAGGGGGCATCTGAAAAACTGTTTTTT
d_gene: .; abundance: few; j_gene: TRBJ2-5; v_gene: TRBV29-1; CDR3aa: CSWGATSTGTQYF; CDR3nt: TGCAGCTGGGGGGCAACCTCTACGGGGACCCAGTACTTC
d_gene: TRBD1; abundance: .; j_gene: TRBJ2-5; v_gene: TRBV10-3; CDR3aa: CAISRTGVLETQYF; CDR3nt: TGTGCCATCAGTCGGACAGGGGTGTTGGAGACCCAGTACTTC
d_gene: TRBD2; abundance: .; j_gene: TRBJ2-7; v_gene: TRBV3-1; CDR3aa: CASSHGTSGFGSYEQYF; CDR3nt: TGTGCCAGCAGCCATGGGACTAGCGGGTTCGGCTCCTACGAGCAGTACTTC
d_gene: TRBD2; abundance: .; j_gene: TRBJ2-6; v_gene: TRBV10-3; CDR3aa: CAISTGTSANSGANVLTF; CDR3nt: TGTGCCATCAGTACTGGGACTAGCGCGAACTCTGGGGCCAACGTCCTGACTTTC
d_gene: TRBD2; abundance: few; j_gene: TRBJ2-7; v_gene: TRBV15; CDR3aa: CATSRTLAREQYF; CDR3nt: TGTGCCACCAGCAGAACACTAGCGCGCGAGCAGTACTTC
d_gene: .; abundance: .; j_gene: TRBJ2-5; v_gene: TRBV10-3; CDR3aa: CAIRQAGQETQYF; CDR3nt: TGTGCCATCAGGCAGGCTGGACAAGAGACCCAGTACTTC
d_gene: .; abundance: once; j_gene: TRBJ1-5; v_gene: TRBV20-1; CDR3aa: CSASESVQPQHF; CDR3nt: TGCAGTGCTAGTGAGTCAGTTCAGCCCCAGCATTTT
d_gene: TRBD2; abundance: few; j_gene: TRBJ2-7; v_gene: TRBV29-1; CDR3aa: CSVGTSGKYEQYF; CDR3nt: TGCAGCGTTGGGACTAGCGGGAAGTACGAGCAGTACTTC
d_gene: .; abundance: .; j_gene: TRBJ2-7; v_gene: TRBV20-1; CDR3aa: CSASITQYEQYF; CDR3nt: TGCAGTGCTAGTATCACCCAGTACGAGCAGTACTTC
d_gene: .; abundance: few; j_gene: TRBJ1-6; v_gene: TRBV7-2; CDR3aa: CASSLNVGRANSPLHF; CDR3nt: TGTGCCAGCAGCTTAAACGTCGGCAGGGCGAATTCACCCCTCCACTTT
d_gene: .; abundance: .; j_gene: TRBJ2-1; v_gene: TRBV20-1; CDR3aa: CSAKAARRINEQFF; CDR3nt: TGCAGTGCTAAGGCGGCTAGAAGGATCAATGAGCAGTTCTTC
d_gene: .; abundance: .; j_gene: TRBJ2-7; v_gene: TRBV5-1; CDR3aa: CASSLGEVPYEQYF; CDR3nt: TGCGCCAGCAGCTTGGGAGAGGTTCCCTACGAGCAGTACTTC
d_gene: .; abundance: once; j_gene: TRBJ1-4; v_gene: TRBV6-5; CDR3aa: CASSYSRVGKLFF; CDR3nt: TGTGCCAGCAGTTACAGCCGTGTCGGGAAACTGTTTTTT